This TCR beta chain stems from a study of shared clonotypes between healthy human individuals. Regarding the study as a whole: The expectation was that sequencing depth would affect clonotype sharing among donors.

About this clone: Its specificity is unknown.

There are 17 residues in the CDR3. Germline lookup yields CDR1 SSHAT and CDR2 FNYEAQ (reference sequence). J was trimmed by 5 bases and V by 1 base; bases with no gene match: 13. Terminally differentiated effector memory CD45RA+ cells were left out of the naive CD8 fraction, which was CD45RO-negative and positively selected for CCR7. The assay was carried out at the deep level. On sorted subsets, replicate PCRs used 200 to 250 ng DNA, or tens of thousands of T cell genomes. Assay used: immunoSEQ multiplex PCR; TCRdb lists only in-frame clones, some missing. The sample consists of approximately 2,200,000 clones, about 93% of them appearing once.

This chain connects TRBV7-7 to TRBJ2-5; 7 nucleotides agree with TRBD2. The sample consisted of naive CD8+ T cells from PBMCs. The TCR sequence derives from a man between 18 and 35 years old in good health. Some clones in this sample may be carry-over from other donors' samples. This CDR3 is CASSLVGGGGPIETQYF. The CDR3 nucleotides are TGTGCCAGCAGCTTAGTAGGTGGGGGAGGGCCTATCGAGACCCAGTACTTC.